The source of this T cell receptor beta chain is a study of identical twins. Whole-study results and caveats: Out-of-frame alpha sequences shared by twins showed excess low generation probability.

V was shortened by 0 bases and J by 0 bases, with 10 bases between the two germline ends. The CDR3 length is 16 residues. CDR1 and CDR2 from the germline V gene are LGHNA and YNFKEQ. This clonotype was counted only a few times. Antigen: not known. A universal primer site arose from template switching, and cDNA bore unique molecular identifiers. TCRdb redid the calling of the 5' RACE reads with MiXCR, one entry per CDR3 protein. This sample yields 500,000 to 600,000 distinct CDR3 sequences, of which less than 25% are seen a single time; 0.75% to 0.95% belongs to the top ten. This sample was also put to use in a study of T cells expressing NK-cell markers. Turning to that study: These same clonotypes (in a few donors) also led the CD3+CD56-NKG2C+ fraction. What remained unclear was the HCMV specificity of expanded NKG2C+ T cell clones.

The gene calls are TRBV4-2 and TRBJ2-3, with D maybe TRBD1 (6 bases). The TCR was taken from a woman aged 18-29 years in good health. Sequencing input: CD4+ T cells sorted from blood. This CDR3 reads CASSQDQRGSTDTQYF. The CDR3 bases are TGTGCCAGCAGCCAAGATCAAAGGGGGAGCACAGATACGCAGTATTTT.